One and the same sample provided the 16 T cell receptor beta chains below, sequenced in a study of T cell repertoires in cytomegalovirus infection. From the reads, TCRdb called clonotypes with MiXCR, one entry per CDR3 protein. This table holds 490,000 or so distinct CDR3 sequences, about 11% found once. Sequencing used PBMCs. The receptor set was obtained from a human donor in good health (CMV status not recorded). Some clones in this sample may be carry-over from other donors' samples.

This clonotype has at least ten counts. The genes are TRBV7-8 and TRBJ1-4, with TRBD1 matching over 8 bases. This CDR3 spans 15 amino acids. Germline trimming cut 1 base from V and 7 bases from J; bases unmatched to any gene: 5. Germline values: CDR1 SGHVS, CDR2 FQNEAQ. CDR3 protein: CASSLVGTGGEKLFF. Written as DNA, the CDR3 is TGTGCCAGCAGCTTAGTGGGGACAGGAGGTGAAAAACTGTTTTTT.

The chain recombines TRBV15 with TRBJ2-5; 8 bases fit TRBD1. Germline CDR1 reads LNHNV; CDR2 reads YYDKDF (reference sequence). The CDR3 has 13 amino acids. V gave up 5 bases and J gave up 3 bases; unmatched junction bases: 2. CDR3 sequence reads: CATSWDRKETQYF. DNA for the CDR3: TGTGCCACCAGCTGGGACAGGAAAGAGACCCAGTACTTC.

This clonotype was seen only a few times. V gene TRBV7-9 combines with J gene TRBJ2-7, with 8 bases matching TRBD1. This CDR3 comprises 12 residues. Germline V CDR1 and CDR2: SEHNR, FQNEAQ (reference sequence). J lost 6 bases, V lost 5 bases, and 3 bases had no gene match. CDR3: CASSGDRSEQYF. The CDR3 DNA follows: TGTGCCAGCAGCGGGGACAGGAGCGAGCAGTACTTC. Combining the CDR3 with reference TRBV7-9 and TRBJ2-7 gives the whole variable domain DTGVSQNPRHKITKRGQNVTFRCDPISEHNRLYWYRQTLGQGPEFLTYFQNEAQLEKSRLLSDRFSAERPKGSFSTLEIQRTEQGDSAMYLCASSGDRSEQYFGPGTRLTVT.

This clonotype was detected a few times. CDR3 DNA sequence: TGCGCCAGCAGCTTGGCCGGGACACACAATGAGCAGTTCTTC. It translates to CASSLAGTHNEQFF. This chain joins TRBV5-1 and TRBJ2-1; D is perhaps TRBD1 (6 bases). Germline V gives CDR1 SGHRS, CDR2 YFSETQ. V was clipped by 0 bases and J by 5 bases, with 9 bases between them. The CDR3 runs 14 residues. The whole variable domain, remainder taken from reference TRBV5-1 and TRBJ2-1, is KAGVTQTPRYLIKTRGQQVTLSCSPISGHRSVSWYQQTPGQGLQFLFEYFSETQRNKGNFPGRFSGRQFSNSRSEMNVSTLELGDSALYLCASSLAGTHNEQFFGPGTRLTVL.

The V and J genes are TRBV12-3 or TRBV12-4 and TRBJ2-5; D is ambiguous. V shed 3 bases and J shed 2 bases, with 10 bases lying between them. The CDR3 has 14 residues. DNA of the CDR3: TGTGCCAGCAGTTTCTGGAGCAGACAAGAGACCCAGTACTTC. The encoded protein is CASSFWSRQETQYF.

In its sample, this clonotype was seen many times. The chain carries TRBV4-2 and TRBJ1-4; D unclear. With 0 bases removed from V and 3 bases from J, the gap between germline ends came to 5 bases. CDR1 is LGHNA, CDR2 YNFKEQ, per germline. This CDR3 spans 14 amino acids. The CDR3 nucleotides read TGTGCCAGCAGCCAAGACAGCTCTAATGAAAAACTGTTTTTT. It codes for CASSQDSSNEKLFF.

This clonotype showed up many times. This chain connects TRBV29-1 to TRBJ1-4; D is undetermined. The CDR3 spans 14 residues. Trimming removed 4 bases from V and 4 bases from J, with 13 bases in between. Germline-derived CDR1 and CDR2 are SQVTM and ANQGSEA. CDR3 nucleotide sequence: TGCAGCGTTGTGGCGGGAAGGATTAATGAAAAACTGTTTTTT. This translates into CSVVAGRINEKLFF.

V gene TRBV29-1 combines with J gene TRBJ1-3; D ambiguous. The CDR3 covers 14 residues. V shed 7 bases and J shed 2 bases, with 15 bases lying between them. Germline-derived CDR1 and CDR2 are SQVTM and ANQGSEA. In DNA form, the CDR3 reads TGCAGCGCTTTGCCCCCCGGGCCTGGAAACACCATATATTTT. It is translated as CSALPPGPGNTIYF.

This clonotype showed up many times. The CDR3 sequence is CASRAGQANTGELFF. The CDR3 region has the DNA TGTGCCAGCAGGGCGGGACAGGCGAACACCGGGGAGCTGTTTTTT. The chain carries TRBV7-8 and TRBJ2-2; 8 positions agree with TRBD1. The CDR3 runs 15 residues. The ends lost 6 bases at V and 0 bases at J; junction bases unmatched: 3. Germline values: CDR1 SGHVS, CDR2 FQNEAQ.

This clonotype has at least ten counts. This chain uses TRBV7-2 with TRBJ2-3; 8 positions agree with TRBD2. Germline assignment: CDR1 SGHTA and CDR2 FQGNSA. The CDR3 runs 17 residues. V trimming: 5 bases; J trimming: 0 bases; junction bases outside the gene matches: 10. DNA of the CDR3: TGTGCCAGCAGCCCCTTCGGGGGGGGGCTAAGCACAGATACGCAGTATTTT. Amino acids: CASSPFGGGLSTDTQYF.

This clonotype was seen repeatedly, ten times or more. V is TRBV7-9 and J is TRBJ2-7; D may be TRBD1 (6 bases). V was pared by 5 bases and J by 3 bases, with 14 bases between. Germline CDR1 SEHNR, CDR2 FQNEAQ (reference sequence). The CDR3 spans 14 residues. The CDR3 DNA reads TGTGCCAGCAGCGATATGGACAGAAGCTACGAGCAGTACTTC. Translating gives CASSDMDRSYEQYF.

There are many counts of this clonotype. The rearrangement joins TRBV7-2 to TRBJ1-2, with 10 nucleotides matching TRBD1. This CDR3 comprises 15 residues. Unmatched junction bases numbered 8, after V lost 2 bases and J lost 8 bases. Germline V gene sequence: CDR1 SGHTA, CDR2 FQGNSA. The CDR3 reads CASSLTLGQGSGYTF. The CDR3, as DNA: TGTGCCAGCAGCTTAACGTTGGGACAGGGGAGCGGCTACACCTTC.

At least ten counts were recorded for this clonotype. The V and J genes are TRBV7-2 and TRBJ1-5, with a tentative D call TRBD1 (5 bases). CDR1 is SGHTA and CDR2 is FQGNSA in the germline V gene. Trimming shortened V by 4 bases and J by 7 bases, and 17 bases separated the two germline ends. The CDR3 runs 15 residues. CDR3 bases: TGTGCCAGCAGCTCGGGACCTCAGGGTGGACAGCCCCAGCATTTT. Its protein product is CASSSGPQGGQPQHF.

This clonotype was seen at least ten times. The chain combines TRBV28 with TRBJ2-7; no clear D gene. Per the germline V gene, CDR1 is MDHEN and CDR2 is SYDVKM. V lost 2 bases and J 2 bases, leaving 13 bases between the germline ends. CDR3 length equals 15 residues. The CDR3 DNA follows: TGTGCCAGCAGTTTAGGCAGAAACGTCCCCTACGAGCAGTACTTC. Translating gives CASSLGRNVPYEQYF. Drawing the rest from reference TRBV28 and TRBJ2-7, the complete variable domain is DVKVTQSSRYLVKRTGEKVFLECVQDMDHENMFWYRQDPGLGLRLIYFSYDVKMKEKGDIPEGYSVSREKKERFSLILESASTNQTSMYLCASSLGRNVPYEQYFGPGTRLTVT.

In this sample, this clonotype turned up many times. This chain connects TRBV9 to TRBJ2-2, with 10 bases that match TRBD2. There are 16 residues in the CDR3. Germline V gene sequence: CDR1 SGDLS, CDR2 YYNGEE. The junction had 10 bases not matched to a gene; V was cut back by 4 bases and J by 7 bases. Written as DNA, the CDR3 is TGTGCCAGCAGCCGCGGCAGCGGGGGGGCCCACGGGGAGCTGTTTTTT. Its translation: CASSRGSGGAHGELFF.

The V gene is TRBV20-1, the J gene TRBJ2-7; 7 bases are a match to TRBD1. Germline CDR1 is DFQATT and CDR2 is SNEGSKA (reference sequence). The CDR3 runs to 15 residues. The trim removed 3 bases at V and 0 bases at J, leaving 8 bases unmatched. The CDR3 coding sequence is TGCAGTGCTAGGGACAGGCATACGAGCTCCTACGAGCAGTACTTC. This encodes CSARDRHTSSYEQYF.